The 13 T cell receptor beta chains given below trace back to one sample, sequenced in a study of control samples from healthy donors and cancer patients. Assay: immunoSEQ multiplex PCR; the TCRdb copy retains only in-frame clones and omits some. The data hold 130,000 or so clones, with around 87% observed a single time. Sequencing was carried out using blood. The receptor set was obtained from a man aged 60 to 69 in good health.

This rearrangement joins TRBV19 to TRBJ2-4; D gene uncertain. V was pared by 2 bases and J by 8 bases, with 7 bases between. This CDR3 region has 12 residues. CDR1 LNHDA and CDR2 SQIVND come from the germline V gene (reference sequence). The CDR3 spells CASSITRDIQYF. As DNA, the CDR3 is TGTGCCAGTAGTATAACCCGCGACATTCAGTACTTC.

This chain joins TRBV5-1 and TRBJ1-1, with 9 bases matching TRBD1. CDR1 is SGHRS, CDR2 YFSETQ, per germline. J lost 4 bases, V lost 0 bases, and 16 bases had no gene match. CDR3 size: 19 residues. As DNA, the CDR3 is TGCGCCAGCAGCTTGGCTCTAGGGACAGGGCCTGGGCCGGGCACTGAAGCTTTCTTT. This translates into CASSLALGTGPGPGTEAFF.

The chain links TRBV6-5 to TRBJ2-7, with D possibly being TRBD2 (5 bases). Germline loops: CDR1 MNHEY, CDR2 SVGAGI. Trimming removed 6 bases at V and 4 bases at J, with 13 bases between. This CDR3 region has 13 residues. The DNA of the CDR3 is TGTGCCAGCAGCCCGGGGAAAATATACGAGCAGTACTTC. This sequence encodes CASSPGKIYEQYF.

About this clone: Other DNA sequences from this sample encode an identical CDR3 as well. The chain is built from TRBV18 and TRBJ1-1; D ambiguous. The CDR3 runs to 12 residues. CDR1 is KGHSH, CDR2 LQKENI, per germline. V was clipped by 6 bases and J by 1 base, with 6 bases between them. The CDR3 coding sequence is TGTGCCAGCTCCCCGACGAACACTGAAGCTTTCTTT. Its translation is CASSPTNTEAFF.

The rearrangement links TRBV5-1 to TRBJ1-5; perhaps TRBD1 as D (6 bases). The germline V gene has CDR1 SGHRS and CDR2 YFSETQ. CDR3 length equals 14 residues. Trimming stripped 7 bases from V and 2 bases from J, with 13 bases between. CDR3 in DNA: TGCGCCAGCGAACTAGGGGGATGCAATCAGCCCCAGCATTTT. Translating it yields CASELGGCNQPQHF.

The chain combines TRBV6-5 with TRBJ1-2; TRBD1 might be the D (5 bases). V dropped 7 bases and J dropped 2 bases, with 14 bases sitting between them. Germline CDR1 is MNHEY and CDR2 is SVGAGI. The CDR3 runs to 14 residues. The CDR3 loop is CASKRDRLNYGYTF. In DNA form, the CDR3 reads TGTGCCAGCAAACGCGACAGACTCAACTATGGCTACACCTTC.

V gene TRBV27 combines with J gene TRBJ2-2; the D is unclear. The CDR3 has 14 residues. Trimming stripped 3 bases from V and 2 bases from J, with 7 bases between. Germline V gives CDR1 MNHEY, CDR2 SMNVEV (reference sequence). In DNA form, the CDR3 reads TGTGCCAGCAGTTTTAGGCCAAACACCGGGGAGCTGTTTTTT. Encoded protein: CASSFRPNTGELFF.

The J gene is TRBJ1-2, the V gene TRBV7-2, with D hard to call. Germline loops: CDR1 SGHTA, CDR2 FQGNSA. This CDR3 comprises 14 residues. Trimming stripped 3 bases from V and 0 bases from J, with 8 bases between. The CDR3 bases are TGTGCCAGCAGCTTGGGCACAGCTAACTATGGCTACACCTTC. This codes for CASSLGTANYGYTF.

J is TRBJ2-1 and V is TRBV7-3, with TRBD1 identical over 9 bases. The junction had 13 bases not matched to a gene; V was cut back by 9 bases and J by 10 bases. CDR1 and CDR2 from the germline V gene are SGHTA and FQGTGA. The length of the CDR3 is 14 residues. For the CDR3, the DNA is TGTGCCAGTGGCCCCGGGACAGGGTTAGGGGAGCAGTTCTTC. Translation gives CASGPGTGLGEQFF. The variable domain in full, with the rest retrieved from reference TRBV7-3 and TRBJ2-1, is GAGVSQTPSNKVTEKGKYVELRCDPISGHTALYWYRQSLGQGPEFLIYFQGTGAADDSGLPNDRFFAVRPEGSVSTLKIQRTERGDSAVYLCASGPGTGLGEQFFGPGTRLTVL.

The chain is built from TRBV28 and TRBJ1-2; 7 nucleotides match TRBD1. Trimming at V came to 4 bases and at J to 3 bases, leaving 5 bases not matched to a gene. The CDR3 consists of 14 residues. Looked up from germline, CDR1 is MDHEN and CDR2 is SYDVKM. The DNA of the CDR3 is TGTGCCAGCAGTTCCGGGACAGACTACTATGGCTACACCTTC. Translation gives CASSSGTDYYGYTF.

This sequence joins TRBV18 and TRBJ1-5; 9 bases agree with TRBD1. Germline V gene data show CDR1 as KGHSH and CDR2 as LQKENI. V shed 6 bases, J shed 4 bases, and the junction held 4 bases outside the gene matches. The CDR3 covers 14 residues. The CDR3 DNA follows: TGTGCCAGCTCCCGGGACAGGGATAATCAGCCCCAGCATTTT. This sequence encodes CASSRDRDNQPQHF.

This chain links TRBV3-1 (or the pseudogene TRBV3-2) with TRBJ1-3; D perhaps matches TRBD1 (5 bases). CDR3 size: 16 residues. Trimming removed 4 bases at V and 0 bases at J, with 13 bases between. Germline CDR1 and CDR2: LGHDT and YNNKEL (reference sequence). CDR3 sequence: CASSRNQGASGNTIYF. The CDR3 DNA reads TGTGCCAGCAGCCGGAACCAGGGCGCCTCTGGAAACACCATATATTTT.

This sequence joins TRBV5-1 and TRBJ2-5; 8 bases match TRBD2. CDR1 SGHRS and CDR2 YFSETQ come from the germline V gene. V dropped 0 bases and J dropped 5; count of bases not matched to a gene: 3. This CDR3 region has 14 residues. CDR3 sequence: CASSLEGGGETQYF. CDR3 bases: TGCGCCAGCAGCTTGGAGGGCGGGGGGGAGACCCAGTACTTC. The whole variable domain, remainder taken from reference TRBV5-1 and TRBJ2-5, is KAGVTQTPRYLIKTRGQQVTLSCSPISGHRSVSWYQQTPGQGLQFLFEYFSETQRNKGNFPGRFSGRQFSNSRSEMNVSTLELGDSALYLCASSLEGGGETQYFGPGTRLLVL.